Below, one T cell receptor (beta chain) is given with its context. Antigen unknown. The PCR was carried out with 60 Vbeta primers and 13 Jbeta primers. This table comes from immunoSEQ multiplex PCR, and its TCRdb copy is limited to in-frame clones, with some not included. The profile shows 70,000 to 90,000 clones, about 75% of them singletons. The data originate from a study of cytomegalovirus exposure and HLA in healthy donors. Whole-study results and caveats: Analysis performed later found 16,951 TCR beta sequences associated with HLA alleles at 0.05 false discovery rate. Under in vitro conditions, three CMV-associated chains were confirmed as specific for CMV antigens. The only immune exposure information that was available was CMV serostatus.

Germline assignment: CDR1 KGHSH and CDR2 LQKENI. The length of the CDR3 is 16 residues. Trimming stripped 0 bases from V and 6 bases from J, with 17 bases between. The clonotype comes from a middle-aged man in good health and CMV-seronegative. Sequenced material: PBMCs. The V and J genes are TRBV18 and TRBJ1-1, with D uncertain. CDR3 bases: TGTGCCAGCTCACCACCGTTCGGGTCGAAGGTTGCTGAAGCTTTCTTT. Translating it yields CASSPPFGSKVAEAFF.